This paragraph reports one T cell receptor beta chain. The CDR3 covers 16 residues. Germline V gives CDR1 SGDLS, CDR2 YYNGEE. J gave up 1 base and V 0 bases, and 3 bases lay outside the gene matches. This sample is part of a study of OX40 agonist ivuxolimab in advanced cancers. Autoimmune disease history or systemic immunosuppression led to patient exclusion. Profiling relied on immunoSEQ multiplex PCR, and the TCRdb table lists in-frame clones only, not all of them. The table has 70,000 to 95,000 clones, roughly 88% seen once. This rearrangement joins TRBV9 to TRBJ2-2; TRBD2 aligns across 7 bases. The source of this sequence is an adult with an advanced solid tumor such as melanoma, head and neck, liver or kidney cancer. Sequencing was performed on CD4+ or CD8+ T cells sorted from blood, taken in a trial of the OX40 agonist ivuxolimab. The DNA for the CDR3 is TGTGCCAGCAGCGTAGAACCTAGCGGGAACACCGGGGAGCTGTTTTTT. Residues: CASSVEPSGNTGELFF.